These 21 T cell receptor beta chains were all obtained from the same sample, sequenced in a study of blood T cells in healthy people across ages. Sample-barcoded 5' priming and a J-beta primer mix drove a second PCR of about 7 to 12 cycles. TCRdb redid the calling of the 5' RACE reads with MiXCR, one entry per CDR3 protein. The sample includes about 1.4 million distinct CDR3 sequences, around 59% seen only once; the top ten take under 8.5%. Sequenced input: blood. Receptors originate from a man aged 18 to 29 in good health.

This rearrangement joins TRBV15 to TRBJ2-7; a possible D gene is TRBD1 (6 bases). Germline V gives CDR1 LNHNV, CDR2 YYDKDF (reference sequence). The CDR3 has 14 amino acids. V lost 6 bases and J lost 0, with 12 bases in between. This CDR3 is CATRTVDSSYEQYF. As DNA, the CDR3 is TGTGCCACCAGGACGGTGGACAGCTCCTACGAGCAGTACTTC.

The V and J genes are TRBV20-1 and TRBJ2-3; D unclear. This CDR3 comprises 13 residues. V lost 0 bases and J lost 3, with 7 bases in between. Germline V gene data show CDR1 as DFQATT and CDR2 as SNEGSKA (reference sequence). The CDR3 sequence is CSARDTTTDTQYF. DNA of the CDR3: TGCAGTGCTAGAGATACCACGACAGATACGCAGTATTTT.

The sample holds a few counts of this clonotype. The rearrangement links TRBV27 to TRBJ2-1; D gene unclear. The end of the DNA fits TRBJ2-7 better, so the J call may be wrong. Germline assignment: CDR1 MNHEY and CDR2 SMNVEV (reference sequence). CDR3 length: 15 amino acids. The CDR3 reads CASSFSGFLSYEQYF. CDR3 DNA: TGTGCCAGCAGTTTTTCGGGTTTTCTCTCCTACGAGCAGTACTTC.

J is TRBJ2-7 and V is TRBV28, with 9 bases lining up with TRBD2. Germline V gene sequence: CDR1 MDHEN, CDR2 SYDVKM. The V segment lost 5 bases and the J segment 6 bases; nucleotides outside the gene matches: 14. CDR3 size: 16 residues. The CDR3 DNA reads as TGTGCCAGCAGTACCCCCAGCGGGGGGATCCCCTGCGAGCAGTACTTC. Protein: CASSTPSGGIPCEQYF.

The chain uses TRBV7-7 and TRBJ2-4; the D is unclear. This CDR3 is built from 15 residues. V was pared by 5 bases and J by 0 bases, with 11 bases between. Germline CDR1 SSHAT, CDR2 FNYEAQ (reference sequence). In nucleotides, the CDR3 is TGTGCCAGCAGCAATTACCCTTCAGCCAAAAACATTCAGTACTTC. It yields the protein CASSNYPSAKNIQYF.

This clonotype was detected a few times. CDR3 DNA: TGCAGTGCTCCGACCCCGGGGGGGCCTGAGACCCAGTACTTC. It codes for CSAPTPGGPETQYF. V is TRBV20-1 and J is TRBJ2-5; TRBD2 matches 8 bases. Germline CDR1 DFQATT, CDR2 SNEGSKA (reference sequence). The trim removed 5 bases at V and 5 bases at J, leaving 10 bases unmatched. The CDR3 runs to 14 residues.

This clonotype was found a few times. This chain uses TRBV7-9 with TRBJ2-3; possibly TRBD2 for D (6 bases). Trimming left V 3 bases short and J 4 bases short, with 11 bases between. Germline assignment: CDR1 SEHNR and CDR2 FQNEAQ (reference sequence). The CDR3 has 14 residues. The CDR3 loop is CASSLASDPDTQYF. The DNA of the CDR3 is TGTGCCAGCAGCTTGGCTAGCGACCCAGATACGCAGTATTTT.

DNA for the CDR3: TGTGCCAGCAGCCCGAGGAAGAGGGGACCCTACAATGAGCAGTTCTTC. It yields the protein CASSPRKRGPYNEQFF. V gene TRBV11-2 combines with J gene TRBJ2-1; the D call may be TRBD1 or TRBD2 (5 bases each). The CDR3 runs to 16 residues. Germline lookup yields CDR1 SGHAT and CDR2 FQNNGV. V lost 5 bases and J lost 2, with 16 bases in between.

There are a few counts of this clonotype. J is TRBJ2-3 and V is TRBV20-1; the match to TRBD2 covers 8 bases. V was clipped by 0 bases and J by 2 bases; unmatched bases: 7. CDR1 and CDR2 (germline): DFQATT, SNEGSKA (reference sequence). This CDR3 comprises 16 residues. Written as DNA, the CDR3 is TGCAGTGCTAGAGATGGCCAGCGGGGGTACACAGATACGCAGTATTTT. Its protein is CSARDGQRGYTDTQYF.

The rearrangement uses TRBV25-1 and TRBJ1-1, with D perhaps TRBD1 (5 bases). Trimming left V 10 bases short and J 4 bases short, with 16 bases between. There are 13 residues in the CDR3. From germline, CDR1 is MGHDK and CDR2 SYGVNS. CDR3 region: CATLRDGSTEAFF. DNA for the CDR3: TGTGCCACCCTAAGGGACGGGAGCACTGAAGCTTTCTTT.

This chain links TRBV20-1 with TRBJ2-3, with a tentative D call TRBD2 (5 bases). Germline V gives CDR1 DFQATT, CDR2 SNEGSKA (reference sequence). V lost 6 bases and J 5 bases, leaving 15 bases between the germline ends. The CDR3 runs 13 residues. CDR3 sequence (DNA): TGCAGTGCCACCTATCGGGGAATAGATACGCAGTATTTT. It encodes CSATYRGIDTQYF.

The chain links TRBV4-2 to TRBJ1-2; TRBD1 aligns across 8 bases. The V gene's germline CDR1 is LGHNA and CDR2 YNFKEQ. Trimming removed 0 bases from V and 5 bases from J; junction bases left unmatched: 5. The CDR3 sequence is 15 residues long. The CDR3 region is CASSQDPGTGYGYTF. CDR3 sequence (DNA): TGTGCCAGCAGCCAAGATCCCGGGACAGGTTATGGCTACACCTTC.

This sequence joins TRBV5-1 and TRBJ2-4; D tentatively reads TRBD1 or TRBD2 (5 bases each). The V gene's germline CDR1 is SGHRS and CDR2 YFSETQ. The CDR3 has 16 amino acids. V gave up 1 base and J gave up 8 bases, with 19 bases separating them. The CDR3 spells CASSLWPGRGLDIQYF. The CDR3, as DNA: TGCGCCAGCAGCTTGTGGCCGGGACGGGGATTGGACATTCAGTACTTC. The full variable domain, with the rest looked up from reference TRBV5-1 and TRBJ2-4, is KAGVTQTPRYLIKTRGQQVTLSCSPISGHRSVSWYQQTPGQGLQFLFEYFSETQRNKGNFPGRFSGRQFSNSRSEMNVSTLELGDSALYLCASSLWPGRGLDIQYFGAGTRLSVL.

The gene calls are TRBV4-3 and TRBJ1-5, with 9 nucleotides matching TRBD1. V gave up 0 bases and J gave up 5 bases; unmatched junction bases: 8. The germline V gene has CDR1 LGHNA and CDR2 YSLEER. CDR3 length equals 17 residues. The CDR3 here is CASSQDTGTGFYQPQHF. DNA for the CDR3: TGCGCCAGCAGCCAAGACACCGGGACAGGGTTTTATCAGCCCCAGCATTTT.

The chain employs TRBV5-1 and TRBJ2-1, with TRBD1 identical over 8 bases. The CDR3 is 16 residues long. Germline CDR1 SGHRS, CDR2 YFSETQ. Unmatched junction bases numbered 10, after V lost 4 bases and J lost 4 bases. The CDR3, as DNA: TGCGCCAGCAGCCGGACAGGGTTAGGGGCTTACAATGAGCAGTTCTTC. The encoded protein is CASSRTGLGAYNEQFF.

J is TRBJ2-1 and V is TRBV29-1; 7 nucleotides agree with TRBD1. The CDR3 has 13 residues. The germline gives CDR1 SQVTM, CDR2 ANQGSEA. The V gene end was trimmed by 8 bases and the J gene end by 3 bases; junction bases not matched to a gene: 7. CDR3: CSKTGEGYNEQFF. The CDR3 nucleotides are TGCAGCAAAACAGGGGAAGGCTACAATGAGCAGTTCTTC.

CDR3 amino acids: CASRKRGENTDTQYF. The CDR3 nucleotides are TGTGCCAGCAGGAAGCGGGGGGAAAACACAGATACGCAGTATTTT. The V and J genes are TRBV13 and TRBJ2-3, with 9 bases identical to TRBD2. The V gene's germline CDR1 is PRHDT and CDR2 FYEKMQ (reference sequence). This CDR3 contains 15 residues. J lost 2 bases, V lost 6 bases, and 6 bases had no gene match.

There are a few counts of this clonotype. The chain uses TRBV7-9 and TRBJ2-5, with TRBD2 matching over 11 bases. Germline V lookup: CDR1 SEHNR, CDR2 FQNEAQ (reference sequence). After removal of 5 bases from V and 5 bases from J, the junction contained 7 bases not matched to a gene. The CDR3 runs to 15 residues. The CDR3, as DNA: TGTGCCAGCAGCATACTAGCGGGAGCTAGGGAGACCCAGTACTTC. Amino acids: CASSILAGARETQYF.

Concerning this clonotype: A read error may account for a junction end that differs from germline. The V call is TRBV27, the J call TRBJ2-1; 14 bases are a match to TRBD2. Germline-derived CDR1 and CDR2 are MNHEY and SMNVEV (reference sequence). CDR3 length: 15 amino acids. CDR3: CASSSGTSGSNGQFF. The CDR3 DNA reads TGTGCCAGCAGCTCCGGGACTAGCGGGAGTAATGGGCAGTTCTTC.

The J gene is TRBJ2-4, the V gene TRBV20-1; 8 positions match TRBD2. V lost 3 bases and J lost 3; bases outside the gene matches: 7. This CDR3 spans 15 amino acids. Germline CDR1 reads DFQATT; CDR2 reads SNEGSKA (reference sequence). CDR3 in DNA: TGCAGTGCTAGTGAGGCGGGAGGTGGCAAAAACATTCAGTACTTC. Its protein product is CSASEAGGGKNIQYF.

This clonotype was detected a few times. The chain has TRBV4-2 and TRBJ2-3, with TRBD2 matching over 8 bases. Unmatched junction bases numbered 10, after V lost 1 base and J lost 4 bases. CDR3 length: 17 residues. Germline CDR1 LGHNA, CDR2 YNFKEQ. The CDR3 spells CASSQVPLAGGSDTQYF. The CDR3 nucleotides read TGTGCCAGCAGCCAAGTCCCTCTAGCGGGTGGGTCAGATACGCAGTATTTT.